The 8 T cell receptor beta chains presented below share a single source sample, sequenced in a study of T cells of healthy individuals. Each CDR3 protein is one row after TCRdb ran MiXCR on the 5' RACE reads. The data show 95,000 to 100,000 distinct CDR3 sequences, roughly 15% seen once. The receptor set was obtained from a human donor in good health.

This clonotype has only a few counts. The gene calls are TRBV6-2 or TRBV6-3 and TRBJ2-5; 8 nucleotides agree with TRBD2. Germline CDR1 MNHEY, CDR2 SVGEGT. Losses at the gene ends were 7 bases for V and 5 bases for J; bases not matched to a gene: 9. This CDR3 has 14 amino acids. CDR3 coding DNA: TGTGCCAGCAACGGACTAGCAGCAACCGAGACCCAGTACTTC. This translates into CASNGLAATETQYF.

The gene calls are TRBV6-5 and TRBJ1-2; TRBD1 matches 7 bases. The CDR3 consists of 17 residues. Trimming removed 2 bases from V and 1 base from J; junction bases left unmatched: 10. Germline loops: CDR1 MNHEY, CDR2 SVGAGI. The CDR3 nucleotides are TGTGCCAGCAGTTACCGGGACAGCCCGATAGATAACTATGGCTACACCTTC. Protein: CASSYRDSPIDNYGYTF.

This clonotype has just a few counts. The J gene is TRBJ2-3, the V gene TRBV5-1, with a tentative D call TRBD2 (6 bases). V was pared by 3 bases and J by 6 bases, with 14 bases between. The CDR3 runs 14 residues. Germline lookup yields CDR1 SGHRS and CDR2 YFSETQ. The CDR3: CASSSLAEGDTQYF. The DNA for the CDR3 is TGCGCCAGCAGCTCCCTGGCGGAGGGGGATACGCAGTATTTT.

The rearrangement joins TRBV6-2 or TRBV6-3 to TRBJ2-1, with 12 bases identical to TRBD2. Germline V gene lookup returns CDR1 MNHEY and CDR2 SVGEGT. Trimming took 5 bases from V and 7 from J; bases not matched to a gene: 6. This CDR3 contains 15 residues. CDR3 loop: CASSPSGRASNEQFF. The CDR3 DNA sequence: TGTGCCAGCAGTCCTAGCGGGAGGGCTTCTAATGAGCAGTTCTTC.

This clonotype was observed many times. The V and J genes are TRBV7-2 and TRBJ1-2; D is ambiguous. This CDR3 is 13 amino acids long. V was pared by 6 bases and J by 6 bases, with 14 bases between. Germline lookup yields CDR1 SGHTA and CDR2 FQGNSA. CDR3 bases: TGTGCCAGCAGTTTTGACCCGAGGGATGGCTACACCTTC. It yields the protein CASSFDPRDGYTF.

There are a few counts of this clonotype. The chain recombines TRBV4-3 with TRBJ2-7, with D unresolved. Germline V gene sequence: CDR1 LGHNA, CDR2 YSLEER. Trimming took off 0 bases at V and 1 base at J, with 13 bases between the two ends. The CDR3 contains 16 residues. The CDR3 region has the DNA TGCGCCAGCAGCCAAGATTGGGGTACCTCTTCCTACGAGCAGTACTTC. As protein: CASSQDWGTSSYEQYF.

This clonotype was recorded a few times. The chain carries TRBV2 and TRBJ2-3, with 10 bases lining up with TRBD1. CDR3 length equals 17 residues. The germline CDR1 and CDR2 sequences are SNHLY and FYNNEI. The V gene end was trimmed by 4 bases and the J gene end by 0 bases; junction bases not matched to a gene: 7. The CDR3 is CASSGGSGQGSTDTQYF. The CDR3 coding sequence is TGTGCCAGCAGTGGAGGATCGGGACAGGGGAGCACAGATACGCAGTATTTT.

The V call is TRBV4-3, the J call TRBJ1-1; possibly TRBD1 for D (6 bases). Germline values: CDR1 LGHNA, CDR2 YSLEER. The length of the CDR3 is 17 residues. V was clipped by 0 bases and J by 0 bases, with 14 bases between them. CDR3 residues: CASSQETRDILNTEAFF. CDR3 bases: TGCGCCAGCAGCCAAGAAACCCGGGACATATTGAACACTGAAGCTTTCTTT.